The 12 T cell receptor beta chains given below trace back to one sample, sequenced in a study of OX40 agonist ivuxolimab in advanced cancers. The protocol was immunoSEQ multiplex PCR, while the TCRdb copy is restricted to in-frame clones and leaves out a portion. Counted here are about 52,000 clones, around 85% occurring once; the ten biggest clones make up around 14%. The sample was CD4+ or CD8+ T cells sorted from blood, taken in a trial of the OX40 agonist ivuxolimab. These receptors were obtained from an adult with an advanced solid tumor such as melanoma, head and neck, liver or kidney cancer.

The chain employs TRBV6-5 and TRBJ1-2, with D unresolved. Trimming pared 5 bases from V and 0 bases from J, leaving 10 bases between. This CDR3 is built from 14 residues. The germline V gene encodes CDR1 MNHEY and CDR2 SVGAGI. The CDR3 DNA follows: TGTGCCAGCAGTCCGTCGTATACTAACTATGGCTACACCTTC. This translates into CASSPSYTNYGYTF.

V is TRBV14 and J is TRBJ1-2; D perhaps matches TRBD1 (5 bases). V was pared by 0 bases and J by 5 bases, with 13 bases between. CDR1 SGHDN and CDR2 FVKESK come from the germline V gene. CDR3 size: 15 residues. The CDR3 region is CASSQDRTGGYGYTF. The DNA for the CDR3 is TGTGCCAGCAGCCAAGATAGAACAGGCGGATATGGCTACACCTTC.

The genes are TRBV29-1 and TRBJ1-2; 7 bases align to TRBD1. This CDR3 spans 13 amino acids. V lost 6 bases, J lost 4 bases, and 8 bases stayed unmatched. Germline CDR1 SQVTM, CDR2 ANQGSEA. This chain's CDR3 is CSVLTGEVYGYTF. CDR3 DNA: TGCAGCGTGCTCACAGGGGAGGTCTATGGCTACACCTTC. The variable domain in full, completed from reference TRBV29-1 and TRBJ1-2, reads SAVISQKPSRDICQRGTSLTIQCQVDSQVTMMFWYRQQPGQSLTLIATANQGSEATYESGFVIDKFPISRPNLTFSTLTVSNMSPEDSSIYLCSVLTGEVYGYTFGSGTRLTVV.

The chain carries TRBV19 and TRBJ2-7; D tentatively fits TRBD1 or TRBD2 (5 bases each). Germline V gene data show CDR1 as LNHDA and CDR2 as SQIVND (reference sequence). The CDR3 is made up of 16 amino acids. V was clipped by 3 bases and J by 5 bases, with 20 bases between them. The CDR3 region is CASSITYRPTGNEQYF. CDR3 DNA sequence: TGTGCCAGTAGTATCACTTACAGGCCAACGGGGAACGAGCAGTACTTC.

V gene TRBV11-2 combines with J gene TRBJ2-3; possibly TRBD1 for D (5 bases). The length of the CDR3 is 14 residues. Germline CDR1 and CDR2: SGHAT and FQNNGV. Trimming shortened V by 5 bases and J by 4 bases, and 13 bases separated the two germline ends. The CDR3 DNA reads TGTGCCAGCAGCGCCCGACCGACAGCAGATACGCAGTATTTT. This translates into CASSARPTADTQYF.

The chain recombines TRBV5-1 with TRBJ1-1; D is uncertain. CDR1 is SGHRS and CDR2 is YFSETQ in the germline V gene. V was trimmed by 2 bases and J by 3 bases, leaving 11 bases between them. This CDR3 has 14 amino acids. CDR3 sequence: CASSFTFGDTEAFF. CDR3 nucleotides: TGCGCCAGCAGCTTTACATTCGGGGACACTGAAGCTTTCTTT.

V usage is TRBV12-5 and J usage is TRBJ1-1, with D unclear. V lost 1 base, J lost 3 bases, and 3 bases lay in between. Germline V CDR1 and CDR2: LGHNT, FRNRAP. The CDR3 contains 12 residues. CDR3 in DNA: TGTGCTAGTGGTTTGGCAGACACTGAAGCTTTCTTT. As protein: CASGLADTEAFF. The full variable domain, in which reference TRBV12-5 and TRBJ1-1 provide the parts outside the CDR3, is DARVTQTPRHKVTEMGQEVTMRCQPILGHNTVFWYRQTMMQGLELLAYFRNRAPLDDSGMPKDRFSAEMPDATLATLKIQPSEPRDSAVYFCASGLADTEAFFGQGTRLTVV.

This chain joins TRBV27 and TRBJ1-2, with D maybe TRBD1 (6 bases). Trimming pared 2 bases from V and 5 bases from J, leaving 12 bases between. Germline V gene sequence: CDR1 MNHEY, CDR2 SMNVEV (reference sequence). The CDR3 contains 14 residues. The CDR3 sequence is CASSLRGFGYGYTF. The CDR3 coding sequence is TGTGCCAGCAGTTTAAGGGGGTTTGGATATGGCTACACCTTC.

This sequence joins TRBV10-1 and TRBJ2-4, with a possible D match to TRBD1 (6 bases). Germline CDR1 is WNHNN and CDR2 is SYGVQD (reference sequence). Trimming shortened V by 6 bases and J by 1 base, and 16 bases separated the two germline ends. The CDR3 totals 16 residues. This CDR3 is CASRIQGPGAKNIQYF. In DNA, the CDR3 is TGCGCCAGCAGGATACAGGGACCGGGGGCCAAAAACATTCAGTACTTC.

The chain couples TRBV7-6 to TRBJ2-7; 12 nucleotides agree with TRBD2. The CDR3 length is 16 residues. With 5 bases clipped from V and 4 bases from J, the junction kept 9 bases outside the gene matches. Germline assignment: CDR1 SGHVS and CDR2 FNYEAQ. DNA for the CDR3: TGTGCCAGCAGCCTACTATCTAGCGGGGGGGCTTACGAGCAGTACTTC. It is translated as CASSLLSSGGAYEQYF.

The chain carries TRBV7-2 and TRBJ2-5; D is unclear. Trimming removed 4 bases at V and 1 base at J, with 10 bases between. Germline lookup yields CDR1 SGHTA and CDR2 FQGNSA. This CDR3 contains 14 residues. The CDR3 protein is CASSSVLSQETQYF. CDR3 nucleotide sequence: TGTGCCAGCAGCTCCGTTTTGAGCCAAGAGACCCAGTACTTC.

This clone turned up a few times. V is TRBV29-1 and J is TRBJ1-6; D unresolved. With 6 bases removed from V and 7 bases from J, the gap between germline ends came to 10 bases. CDR3 length equals 12 residues. Germline-derived CDR1 and CDR2 are SQVTM and ANQGSEA. Written as DNA, the CDR3 is TGCAGCGTCACGGACGGAAATTCACCCCTCCACTTT. Its protein is CSVTDGNSPLHF. The full variable domain, in which reference TRBV29-1 and TRBJ1-6 provide the parts outside the CDR3, is SAVISQKPSRDICQRGTSLTIQCQVDSQVTMMFWYRQQPGQSLTLIATANQGSEATYESGFVIDKFPISRPNLTFSTLTVSNMSPEDSSIYLCSVTDGNSPLHFGNGTRLTVT.